A single sample gave rise to the 20 T cell receptor beta chains below, sequenced in a study of tumor-infiltrating lymphocytes in primary liver carcinoma. Blood RNA was derived from unsorted whole blood, and germline DNA was extracted too. Production of TCR beta cDNA used around 500 ng total RNA together with a constant-region primer. Nested multiplex PCR, run for three rounds with slightly modified ARM-PCR, yielded TCR beta libraries. Both of the initial two PCR rounds ran for nine to eleven cycles and employed TRBV1-TRBV30 forward primers alongside a C-beta reverse primer. MiXCR, run by TCRdb on the multiplex PCR reads, gives a single entry per CDR3 protein. The sample has about 350,000 distinct CDR3 sequences; about two thirds are singletons. Sequenced: peripheral blood. Source of these receptors: a man aged 40-55 years with primary liver carcinoma and hepatitis B virus infection.

The rearrangement joins TRBV6-4 to TRBJ2-3, with 8 bases matching TRBD2. Germline-derived CDR1 and CDR2 are MRHNA and SNTAGT. The CDR3 is 15 residues long. With V trimmed by 3 bases and J by 4 bases, 6 bases remained unmatched. CDR3 sequence (DNA): TGTGCCAGCAGTGAACAAGCGGGAGTGTCAGATACGCAGTATTTT. Translated: CASSEQAGVSDTQYF.

As regards this clonotype: This clone may be a read error of a much larger clone one base away. The chain joins TRBV6-2 or TRBV6-3 to TRBJ2-2, with TRBD2 as a possible D gene (5 bases). Trimming removed 5 bases from V and 1 base from J, with 14 bases in between. The V gene's germline CDR1 is MNHEY and CDR2 SVGEGT. The CDR3 sequence is 16 residues long. CDR3: CASSRTGIENTGELFF. DNA for the CDR3: TGTGCCAGCAGTAGGACCGGGATTGAGAACACCGGGGAGCTGTTTTTT.

Comment on this clonotype: The junction departs from germline at one end; a sequencing error may be responsible. This chain links TRBV11-2 with TRBJ2-7, with TRBD1 identical over 9 bases. The CDR3 has 14 amino acids. CDR1 and CDR2 (germline): SGHAT, FQNNGV. The CDR3 sequence is CTSSLPGQGYEKYF. The CDR3, as DNA: TGTACCAGCAGCTTACCGGGACAGGGTTACGAGAAGTACTTC.

As regards this clonotype: A junction boundary mismatches the germline segment, possibly from a read error. V usage is TRBV11-2 and J usage is TRBJ2-1, with D possibly being TRBD2 (6 bases). The CDR3 runs to 15 residues. Germline V gene data show CDR1 as SGHAT and CDR2 as FQNNGV. CDR3 bases: TGTGCCACCAGCTTAGCGGTAAGCTCCTACAATGAACAGTTCTTC. As protein: CATSLAVSSYNEQFF.

This clonotype was recorded a few times. The V and J genes are TRBV28 and TRBJ1-1; TRBD1 agrees at 9 bases. This CDR3 is built from 14 residues. Germline values: CDR1 MDHEN, CDR2 SYDVKM. Trimming at V came to 5 bases and at J to 4 bases, leaving 5 bases not matched to a gene. This CDR3 is CASSTDRGFTEAFF. The CDR3 coding sequence is TGTGCCAGCAGTACTGACAGGGGGTTCACTGAAGCTTTCTTT.

The chain couples TRBV5-4 to TRBJ2-3; D gene ambiguous. The CDR3 is 14 residues long. The ends were cut back, 0 bases at V and 3 bases at J, with 8 bases in the middle. Germline V gives CDR1 SGHNT, CDR2 YYREEE (reference sequence). CDR3 residues: CASSLVLRTDTQYF. For the CDR3, the DNA is TGTGCCAGCAGCTTGGTTCTGAGAACAGATACGCAGTATTTT.

Comments on this clonotype: At one of its ends the junction is not consistent with the germline gene, which may arise from a read error. The V gene is TRBV11-2, the J gene TRBJ1-1, with D maybe TRBD1 (5 bases). Germline V gene lookup returns CDR1 SGHAT and CDR2 FQNNGV. The CDR3 length is 13 residues. CDR3 in amino acids: CTSSGGLNTEAFF. The CDR3 coding sequence is TGTACCAGCAGCGGGGGTTTGAACACTGAAGCCTTCTTT.

This clonotype was seen a few times. At one end the junction does not follow the germline gene, possibly because of a read error. The V and J genes are TRBV12-3 or TRBV12-4 and TRBJ2-2, with D possibly matching TRBD1 (8 bases). The CDR3 has 14 amino acids. The CDR3 DNA reads TGTGCCAGCAGAGGACAGGGAGGGACCGGGGAGCTGCTTTTT. Amino acid sequence: CASRGQGGTGELLF.

V gene TRBV2 combines with J gene TRBJ1-6; 9 bases match TRBD1. The V gene's germline CDR1 is SNHLY and CDR2 FYNNEI. The J segment lost 6 bases and the V segment lost 8 bases, leaving 5 bases of the junction unmatched. The CDR3 contains 14 residues. The CDR3 coding sequence is TGTGCCAGCGCACAGGGGGCGGGTAATTCACCCCTCCACTTT. Its protein is CASAQGAGNSPLHF.

Turning to this clonotype: This is likely a read error, given that the CDR3 carries no conserved phenylalanine or tryptophan at its end. This rearrangement joins TRBV11-3 to TRBJ2-1; no clear D. Looked up from germline, CDR1 is SGHNT and CDR2 is YENEEA. V was shortened by 3 bases and J by 7 bases, with 13 bases between the two germline ends. This CDR3 region has 14 residues. CDR3 amino acids: CASSFGAIGNEQFL. Here the CDR3 DNA reads TGTGCCAGCAGCTTCGGTGCTATCGGTAATGAGCAGTTCCTC.

Ten or more counts support this clonotype. J is TRBJ1-1 and V is TRBV12-3 or TRBV12-4; D gene uncertain. This CDR3 comprises 11 residues. V lost 5 bases, J lost 4 bases, and 5 bases lay in between. The CDR3 loop reads CASSRGTEAFF. In DNA, the CDR3 is TGTGCCAGCAGTCGGGGCACTGAAGCTTTCTTT.

The chain has TRBV6-2 or TRBV6-3 and TRBJ2-5; no reliable D call. This CDR3 has 15 amino acids. Germline V gene sequence: CDR1 MNHEY, CDR2 SVGEGT. Trimming shortened V by 9 bases and J by 4 bases, and 21 bases separated the two germline ends. CDR3 loop: CASSSVRVRAETQYF. CDR3 DNA: TGTGCCAGTTCCTCAGTAAGGGTTCGGGCAGAGACCCAGTACTTC.

The CDR3 nucleotides are TGCAGCGTTGAAGGTGTAGCGGTCTCCTACGAGCAGTACTTC. This sequence encodes CSVEGVAVSYEQYF. V usage is TRBV29-1 and J usage is TRBJ2-7; TRBD2 is a possible D gene (6 bases). The CDR3 extends over 14 amino acids. Germline V gene sequence: CDR1 SQVTM, CDR2 ANQGSEA. Between the trimmed V and J ends, which lost 1 base and 0 bases, there was a span of 10 bases.

To note about this clonotype: It may be a read error: a sequence one base away is much more abundant. This sequence joins TRBV10-3 and TRBJ2-1, with D possibly being TRBD2 (6 bases). Germline CDR1 is ENHRY and CDR2 is SYGVKD. The CDR3 runs to 15 residues. For the CDR3, the DNA is TGTGCCATCAGGTCTAGCGATCGCTCCTACAATGAGCGGTTCTTC. Translation gives CAIRSSDRSYNERFF.

The sample holds many counts of this clonotype. The chain employs TRBV4-1 and TRBJ2-7, with D possibly being TRBD1 (6 bases). The CDR3 extends over 13 amino acids. Germline lookup yields CDR1 MGHRA and CDR2 YSYEKL. The V gene lost 4 bases and the J gene lost 3 bases, with 10 bases spanning the gap. CDR3 in DNA: TGCGCCAGCAGCCCCAAACAGGGCTACGAGCAGTACTTC. Residues: CASSPKQGYEQYF.

Ten or more counts support this clonotype. The J gene is TRBJ2-5, the V gene TRBV6-6; 7 bases line up with TRBD1. CDR3 length: 13 residues. J was trimmed by 2 bases and V by 8 bases; bases with no gene match: 5. Germline V gives CDR1 MNHNY, CDR2 SVGAGI (reference sequence). CDR3 region: CASGQGVQETQYF. DNA of the CDR3: TGTGCCAGCGGGCAGGGGGTGCAAGAGACCCAGTACTTC.

This clonotype showed up many times. The chain carries TRBV6-6 and TRBJ1-6; 7 bases map to TRBD1. V was clipped by 5 bases and J by 10 bases; unmatched bases: 20. CDR3 length: 18 residues. In germline, CDR1 is MNHNY, CDR2 SVGAGI (reference sequence). The chain's CDR3 is CASSPPEGARTPVSPLHF. The DNA for the CDR3 is TGTGCCAGCAGTCCTCCGGAGGGGGCGCGTACACCAGTGTCACCCCTCCACTTT.

The sample holds many counts of this clonotype. The J gene is TRBJ2-1, the V gene TRBV11-2; 14 nucleotides agree with TRBD2. Looked up from germline, CDR1 is SGHAT and CDR2 is FQNNGV. This CDR3 is built from 17 residues. J gave up 7 bases and V 5 bases, and 10 bases lay outside the gene matches. The DNA of the CDR3 is TGTGCCAGCAGCCCGATCAAGGGACTAGCGGGAGAGAATGAGCAGTTCTTC. Protein sequence: CASSPIKGLAGENEQFF.

This clonotype occurred once. Possible read error: a much larger clone is one base away. The V gene is TRBV12-3 or TRBV12-4, the J gene TRBJ1-5, with D unresolved. Trimming stripped 8 bases from V and 0 bases from J, with 5 bases between. CDR3 length: 12 amino acids. The chain's CDR3 is CASCYSNQPQHF. CDR3 coding DNA: TGTGCCAGCTGTTATAGCAATCAGCCCCAGCATTTT.

The chain recombines TRBV2 with TRBJ2-7, with D unclear. CDR1 is SNHLY and CDR2 is FYNNEI in the germline V gene. CDR3 length: 12 amino acids. Trimming removed 1 base at V and 12 bases at J, with 13 bases between. In DNA, the CDR3 is TGTGCCAGCAGTGAAGGGGAAGGTTCCTGGTACTTC. This sequence encodes CASSEGEGSWYF. Complete variable domain (other parts from reference TRBV2 and TRBJ2-7): EPEVTQTPSHQVTQMGQEVILRCVPISNHLYFYWYRQILGQKVEFLVSFYNNEISEKSEIFDDQFSVERPDGSNFTLKIRSTKLEDSAMYFCASSEGEGSWYFGPGTRLTVT.